This note documents a single T cell receptor (beta chain) sequence. Antigen: not known. The repertoire was sequenced with immunoSEQ multiplex PCR; TCRdb's copy has only in-frame clones and lacks some. The sample holds some 25,000 clones, about 85% seen once. These data are taken from a study of T cells in narcolepsy. V lost 0 bases and J 0 bases, leaving 7 bases between the germline ends. Germline values: CDR1 SGHAT, CDR2 FQNNGV. This CDR3 has 15 residues. Study-level results: Autoreactive HCRT-specific and TRIB2-specific clonotypes were marked in same-patient CSF-versus-blood CD4+ comparisons. Reportedly, autoreactive clonotypes were serially detected in patients' blood but not controls'.

This sequence joins TRBV11-2 and TRBJ2-3; no clear D. This clonotype originated in a human donor with narcolepsy. The sequenced material came from CD45RA- memory CD4+ T cells from PBMCs. The CDR3 spells CASSLDGGSTDTQYF. The CDR3 nucleotides read TGTGCCAGCAGCTTAGACGGCGGTAGCACAGATACGCAGTATTTT. The variable domain in full, with the rest retrieved from reference TRBV11-2 and TRBJ2-3, is EAGVAQSPRYKIIEKRQSVAFWCNPISGHATLYWYQQILGQGPKLLIQFQNNGVVDDSQLPKDRFSAERLKGVDSTLKIQPAKLEDSAVYLCASSLDGGSTDTQYFGPGTRLTVL.